Below are 18 T cell receptor beta chains sequenced from a single sample in a study of T cells in localized non-small cell lung cancer (dated by TCRdb to the early 2020s). The receptor library was made with the immunoSEQ multiplex PCR assay. As stored in TCRdb, this immuneACCESS dataset retains in-frame rearrangements with V and J assigned. A fraction of the clones does not appear; measured against another copy, unresolved V genes explain less than half of the discrepancy, and the remainder lacks a known reason. The sample table contains 35,000 or so clones; only one count was recorded for approximately 88% of them. Of the sample, roughly 6.5% is held by the ten largest clones. Sequencing was performed on peripheral blood, taken before any cancer treatment. The receptor source for this set is a woman aged 35-70 years with stage I lung adenocarcinoma.

J is TRBJ2-2 and V is TRBV28; possibly TRBD1 or TRBD2 for D (5 bases each). This CDR3 spans 15 amino acids. From germline, CDR1 is MDHEN and CDR2 SYDVKM. V was cut by 7 bases and J by 5 bases, with 17 bases left in between. CDR3 sequence (DNA): TGTGCCAGCAATACCCTTGGGACCGTAACCGGGGAGCTGTTTTTT. It specifies CASNTLGTVTGELFF.

J is TRBJ2-7 and V is TRBV7-2; D is uncertain. Germline CDR1 reads SGHTA; CDR2 reads FQGNSA. The CDR3 sequence is 15 residues long. V was cut by 1 base and J by 4 bases, with 14 bases left in between. The CDR3 sequence is CASSLVGVTSYEQYF. In DNA form, the CDR3 reads TGTGCCAGCAGCTTAGTGGGTGTGACGAGTTACGAGCAGTACTTC.

V gene TRBV29-1 combines with J gene TRBJ2-7; the match to TRBD1 covers 11 bases. This CDR3 spans 12 amino acids. CDR1 and CDR2 (germline): SQVTM, ANQGSEA. V trimming: 4 bases; J trimming: 6 bases; junction bases outside the gene matches: 2. DNA for the CDR3: TGCAGCGTTGGGACAGGGGGCTTCGAGCAGTACTTC. Translated: CSVGTGGFEQYF.

The chain couples TRBV7-8 to TRBJ1-4; D is undetermined. Per germline, CDR1 SGHVS and CDR2 FQNEAQ. V lost 5 bases and J lost 0, with 22 bases in between. The CDR3 contains 19 residues. The DNA for the CDR3 is TGTGCCAGCAGCACCCACCCCCGAGCGGTTTGGGCAACTAATGAAAAACTGTTTTTT. Amino acid sequence: CASSTHPRAVWATNEKLFF.

The table lists this clone with a count of one. The chain employs TRBV10-3 and TRBJ2-2; perhaps TRBD1 as D (6 bases). V was pared by 6 bases and J by 5 bases, with 16 bases between. CDR1 is ENHRY and CDR2 is SYGVKD in the germline V gene. The CDR3 runs to 15 residues. In nucleotides, the CDR3 is TGTGCCATCAGCCTACAGGGTAAAGGGACCGGGGAGCTGTTTTTT. Its translation is CAISLQGKGTGELFF.

The rearrangement uses TRBV25-1 and TRBJ2-3; D is unresolved. Germline CDR1 is MGHDK and CDR2 is SYGVNS. Trimming stripped 5 bases from V and 6 bases from J, with 6 bases between. The CDR3 extends over 11 amino acids. The CDR3 DNA sequence: TGTGCCAGCAGTAAGCGTGATACGCAGTATTTT. Its translation is CASSKRDTQYF.

The genes are TRBV12-5 and TRBJ1-5, with no clear D. The CDR3 loop spans 17 amino acids. V was trimmed by 1 base and J by 4 bases, leaving 17 bases between them. Germline V lookup: CDR1 LGHNT, CDR2 FRNRAP. This chain's CDR3 is CASGLGTGASWNQPQHF. In DNA form, the CDR3 reads TGTGCTAGTGGTTTGGGGACGGGAGCGTCGTGGAATCAGCCCCAGCATTTT.

The chain has TRBV6-5 and TRBJ1-5, with D tentatively TRBD1 (5 bases). CDR1 is MNHEY, CDR2 SVGAGI, per germline. This CDR3 has 15 amino acids. V was pared by 6 bases and J by 0 bases, with 12 bases between. The CDR3 region has the DNA TGTGCCAGCAGGACGACAGCCTCTAGCAATCAGCCCCAGCATTTT. Translating gives CASRTTASSNQPQHF.

The genes are TRBV15 and TRBJ1-2; the D gene is possibly TRBD1 (6 bases). Germline values: CDR1 LNHNV, CDR2 YYDKDF (reference sequence). The CDR3 spans 15 residues. Trimming removed 1 base at V and 6 bases at J, with 15 bases between. The CDR3 spells CATSRVAGETNGYTF. CDR3 DNA: TGTGCCACCAGCAGAGTAGCAGGGGAGACAAATGGCTACACCTTC.

The chain carries TRBV6-6 and TRBJ1-3, with D unclear. The CDR3 length is 14 residues. Germline V gene sequence: CDR1 MNHNY, CDR2 SVGAGI (reference sequence). The V gene lost 7 bases and the J gene lost 0 bases, with 10 bases spanning the gap. CDR3 in DNA: TGTGCCAGCAAGTTTCTGGACTCTGGAAACACCATATATTTT. Translated, it gives CASKFLDSGNTIYF.

This rearrangement joins TRBV18 to TRBJ1-5, with a possible D match to TRBD1 (5 bases). The length of the CDR3 is 14 residues. CDR1 is KGHSH, CDR2 LQKENI, per germline. V was shortened by 0 bases and J by 4 bases, with 7 bases between the two germline ends. The CDR3 DNA is TGTGCCAGCTCACCACCGGGGCCAAATCAGCCCCAGCATTTT. Translated: CASSPPGPNQPQHF.

The chain uses TRBV6-4 and TRBJ2-1; D gene ambiguous. The germline CDR1 and CDR2 sequences are MRHNA and SNTAGT. This CDR3 has 17 residues. Trimming stripped 5 bases from V and 0 bases from J, with 17 bases between. CDR3 region: CASSLTFRTNSYNEQFF. Here the CDR3 DNA reads TGTGCCAGCAGTCTAACGTTTCGGACCAACTCCTACAATGAGCAGTTCTTC.

The chain is built from TRBV27 and TRBJ1-3; D is unclear. CDR3 length: 14 amino acids. Per germline, CDR1 MNHEY and CDR2 SMNVEV (reference sequence). V was shortened by 4 bases and J by 0 bases, with 7 bases between the two germline ends. The CDR3 bases are TGTGCCAGCAGTTCGACTCCCTCTGGAAACACCATATATTTT. It encodes CASSSTPSGNTIYF.

The V call is TRBV18, the J call TRBJ2-2; D unclear. V was clipped by 3 bases and J by 2 bases, with 13 bases between them. The CDR3 runs to 16 residues. CDR1 is KGHSH, CDR2 LQKENI, per germline. As DNA, the CDR3 is TGTGCCAGCTCACCCATGGCCGGGTCTAACACCGGGGAGCTGTTTTTT. This codes for CASSPMAGSNTGELFF.

In this sample, this clone turned up once. This chain links TRBV18 with TRBJ1-2; D possibly corresponds to TRBD1 (5 bases). The CDR3 has 13 amino acids. CDR1 and CDR2 (germline): KGHSH, LQKENI. Deletions cut 3 bases from V and 6 bases from J, with 11 bases between. The CDR3 loop is CASSPAGVDGYTF. DNA for the CDR3: TGTGCCAGCTCACCTGCGGGGGTTGATGGCTACACCTTC. The full variable domain, with the rest looked up from reference TRBV18 and TRBJ1-2, is NAGVMQNPRHLVRRRGQEARLRCSPMKGHSHVYWYRQLPEEGLKFMVYLQKENIIDESGMPKERFSAEFPKEGPSILRIQQVVRGDSAAYFCASSPAGVDGYTFGSGTRLTVV.

As DNA, the CDR3 is TGTGCCAGCACAGCGGGGGTCCGAAACACCGGGGAGCTGTTTTTT. It codes for CASTAGVRNTGELFF. The J gene is TRBJ2-2, the V gene TRBV6-1; 8 nucleotides agree with TRBD2. This CDR3 region has 15 residues. Losses at the gene ends were 7 bases for V and 2 bases for J; bases not matched to a gene: 6. Germline V gives CDR1 MNHNS, CDR2 SASEGT.

The rearrangement links TRBV7-9 to TRBJ1-4, with 8 bases fitting TRBD1. The CDR3 spans 15 residues. The germline V gene encodes CDR1 SEHNR and CDR2 FQNEAQ (reference sequence). V lost 4 bases, J lost 7 bases, and 8 bases stayed unmatched. The CDR3 sequence is CASSSDRGLGEKLFF. The CDR3 region has the DNA TGTGCCAGCAGCTCTGACAGGGGATTGGGTGAAAAACTGTTTTTT.

The rearrangement links TRBV28 to TRBJ1-2, with 10 nucleotides matching TRBD1. The CDR3 totals 14 residues. The trim removed 7 bases at V and 7 bases at J, leaving 9 bases unmatched. Germline CDR1 MDHEN, CDR2 SYDVKM. CDR3 loop: CASTSPGQGGGYTF. The CDR3 DNA reads as TGTGCCAGCACCTCTCCTGGACAGGGGGGTGGCTACACCTTC.